Each of the 2 T cell receptor beta chains below was sequenced from the same sample in a study of control samples from healthy donors and cancer patients. Some clones are missing from TCRdb's copy, which holds only in-frame ones; the method was immunoSEQ multiplex PCR. The data contain tens of thousands of clones, around 90% of them seen just once; the ten biggest clones take up around 5.1%. The sequencing input was PBMCs. These receptors came from a man in his sixties with colorectal cancer.

The chain joins TRBV7-7 to TRBJ2-1; 7 bases are shared with TRBD1. The V gene end was trimmed by 0 bases and the J gene end by 4 bases; junction bases not matched to a gene: 9. The CDR3 runs to 17 residues. CDR1 is SSHAT and CDR2 is FNYEAQ in the germline V gene (reference sequence). Here the CDR3 reads CASSLAERTGAYNEQFF. The CDR3 nucleotides read TGTGCCAGCAGCTTAGCGGAAAGGACAGGAGCTTACAATGAGCAGTTCTTC.

This rearrangement joins TRBV28 to TRBJ1-6; D gene ambiguous. Trimming removed 6 bases from V and 7 bases from J, with 10 bases in between. Germline V lookup: CDR1 MDHEN, CDR2 SYDVKM. The CDR3 runs 13 residues. The CDR3 reads CASRPTENSPLHF. The CDR3 DNA follows: TGTGCCAGCAGACCGACGGAAAATTCACCCCTCCACTTT.